Following are 23 T cell receptor beta chains from one sample sequenced in a study of shared clonotypes between healthy human individuals. TCRdb's copy holds only in-frame clones and misses some; the assay was immunoSEQ multiplex PCR. The data contain 900,000 to 1,200,000 clones, 75% to 80% of them singletons. The sequencing input was memory CD4+ T cells from PBMCs. Described subset: CD45RA-negative fraction. The receptor set was obtained from a man between 18 and 35 years old in good health. Some clones in this sample may be carry-over from other donors' samples.

J is TRBJ1-1 and V is TRBV18; D perhaps matches TRBD1 (5 bases). Trimming took 1 base from V and 2 from J, leaving 8 bases between them. Germline V CDR1 and CDR2: KGHSH, LQKENI. The CDR3 length is 14 residues. The CDR3 reads CASSPQGRNTEAFF. The CDR3, as DNA: TGTGCCAGCTCACCACAGGGGAGAAACACTGAAGCTTTCTTT. Full variable domain (outside the CDR3, taken from reference TRBV18 and TRBJ1-1): NAGVMQNPRHLVRRRGQEARLRCSPMKGHSHVYWYRQLPEEGLKFMVYLQKENIIDESGMPKERFSAEFPKEGPSILRIQQVVRGDSAAYFCASSPQGRNTEAFFGQGTRLTVV.

With respect to this clone: A far larger clone is one base from this, pointing to a likely read error. Other DNA sequences of this sample code for an identical CDR3. V and J are TRBV7-9 and TRBJ1-1; D might be TRBD1 (6 bases). Germline V gene data show CDR1 as SEHNR and CDR2 as FQNEAQ (reference sequence). V was clipped by 3 bases and J by 1 base, with 6 bases between them. The CDR3 spans 13 residues. The chain's CDR3 is CASSLGANTEAFF. The CDR3 DNA is TGTGCCAGCAGCTTGGGGGCGAACACTGAAGCTTTCTTT.

The rearrangement uses TRBV5-1 and TRBJ1-4, with 7 bases lining up with TRBD1. Trimming removed 4 bases from V and 10 bases from J; junction bases left unmatched: 16. This CDR3 spans 16 amino acids. Germline CDR1 and CDR2: SGHRS and YFSETQ. The CDR3 bases are TGCGCCAGCAGCCGTGATAGTCCCCAGGGGGGGGGAAAACTGTTTTTT. This encodes CASSRDSPQGGGKLFF.

The J gene is TRBJ2-7, the V gene TRBV18; possibly TRBD1 or TRBD2 for D (5 bases each). Deletions cut 6 bases from V and 7 bases from J, with 10 bases between. The CDR3 is 11 amino acids. Germline V gene data show CDR1 as KGHSH and CDR2 as LQKENI. CDR3: CASSGGWEQYF. CDR3 sequence (DNA): TGTGCCAGCTCTGGGGGTTGGGAGCAGTACTTC.

This clone was detected a few times. The chain has TRBV2 and TRBJ2-3, with D possibly TRBD2 on 5 matching bases. Trimming shortened V by 5 bases and J by 6 bases, and 15 bases separated the two germline ends. The CDR3 covers 14 residues. Germline loops: CDR1 SNHLY, CDR2 FYNNEI. CDR3 region: CASSPRTGGDTQYF. DNA of the CDR3: TGTGCCAGCAGTCCCAGGACCGGCGGGGATACGCAGTATTTT.

V usage is TRBV30 and J usage is TRBJ1-4, with a weak D call TRBD1 (5 bases). V was pared by 4 bases and J by 3 bases, with 12 bases between. CDR1 and CDR2 (germline): GTSNPN, SVGIG (reference sequence). This CDR3 is built from 14 residues. CDR3 residues: CAWNQGRANEKLFF. Written as DNA, the CDR3 is TGTGCCTGGAACCAGGGACGGGCTAATGAAAAACTGTTTTTT. Variable domain in full (rest from reference TRBV30 and TRBJ1-4): SQTIHQWPATLVQPVGSPLSLECTVEGTSNPNLYWYRQAAGRGLQLLFYSVGIGQISSEVPQNLSASRPQDRQFILSSKKLLLSDSGFYLCAWNQGRANEKLFFGSGTQLSVL.

The CDR3 here is CASSPVNMGSGNTIYF. The CDR3 bases are TGTGCCAGCAGTCCCGTTAACATGGGCTCTGGAAACACCATATATTTT. The chain links TRBV28 to TRBJ1-3; D call uncertain. The germline V gene encodes CDR1 MDHEN and CDR2 SYDVKM. The ends were cut back, 5 bases at V and 0 bases at J, with 14 bases in the middle. The CDR3 has 16 amino acids.

As to this clone: A read error may account for a junction end that differs from germline. The V gene is TRBV5-1, the J gene TRBJ2-1; 11 nucleotides line up with TRBD2. This CDR3 is built from 16 residues. Germline assignment: CDR1 SGHRS and CDR2 YFSETQ. The CDR3 loop is CVSSYLAGGPGNEQFF. Here the CDR3 DNA reads TGCGTCAGCAGCTACTTAGCGGGAGGGCCAGGTAATGAGCAGTTCTTC.

The chain combines TRBV7-3 with TRBJ2-2; D ambiguous. Trimming removed 5 bases at V and 4 bases at J, with 5 bases between. The CDR3 extends over 12 amino acids. The V gene's germline CDR1 is SGHTA and CDR2 FQGTGA. CDR3 DNA: TGTGCCAGCAGCCGGTTCACCGGGGAGCTGTTTTTT. It translates to CASSRFTGELFF.

The CDR3 sequence is CASSLRFGRPGGGGAGDTQYF. The CDR3 bases are TGTGCCAGCAGCTTGCGGTTCGGTCGGCCGGGAGGAGGCGGGGCGGGAGATACGCAGTATTTT. The chain uses TRBV13 and TRBJ2-3; TRBD2 aligns across 7 bases. This CDR3 has 21 residues. From germline, CDR1 is PRHDT and CDR2 FYEKMQ (reference sequence). J was trimmed by 5 bases and V by 3 bases; bases with no gene match: 26.

The rearrangement links TRBV5-4 to TRBJ2-7; 9 nucleotides agree with TRBD2. The junction had 11 bases not matched to a gene; V was cut back by 3 bases and J by 7 bases. The length of the CDR3 is 15 residues. Germline CDR1 is SGHNT and CDR2 is YYREEE (reference sequence). CDR3 sequence reads: CASSSPTSGPGEQYF. The CDR3 DNA reads as TGTGCCAGCAGCTCACCGACTAGCGGTCCAGGTGAGCAGTACTTC.

The chain combines TRBV6-4 with TRBJ2-7; D is uncertain. The V gene's germline CDR1 is MRHNA and CDR2 SNTAGT. Trimming cost V 4 bases and J 0 bases, with 10 bases left between them. CDR3 length: 14 amino acids. CDR3 bases: TGTGCCAGCAGTGGGTCGGAATACTCCTACGAGCAGTACTTC. This sequence encodes CASSGSEYSYEQYF.

The sample holds one count of this clone. This rearrangement joins TRBV28 to TRBJ2-5, with TRBD1 as a possible D gene (5 bases). CDR1 and CDR2 (germline): MDHEN, SYDVKM. This CDR3 region has 14 residues. V gave up 4 bases and J gave up 4 bases, with 13 bases separating them. CDR3 loop: CASSSPGNRETQYF. The CDR3 nucleotides are TGTGCCAGCAGTTCCCCAGGGAACCGAGAGACCCAGTACTTC.

This chain uses TRBV29-1 with TRBJ2-5; D gene uncertain. This CDR3 region has 13 residues. The V gene's germline CDR1 is SQVTM and CDR2 ANQGSEA. V lost 3 bases, J lost 1 base, and 9 bases lay in between. CDR3 in DNA: TGCAGCGTTGATTCGTGGGGCCAAGAGACCCAGTACTTC. Amino acid sequence: CSVDSWGQETQYF.

This clone was seen only once. The rearrangement links TRBV5-8 to TRBJ2-2, with a possible D match to TRBD1 (6 bases). The CDR3 runs to 15 residues. Germline CDR1 SGHTS, CDR2 YDEGEE. V lost 4 bases and J lost 2, with 12 bases in between. DNA of the CDR3: TGTGCCAGCAGCCGTGGACAGATAAACACCGGGGAGCTGTTTTTT. Translating it yields CASSRGQINTGELFF.

The V and J genes are TRBV7-2 and TRBJ1-2, with TRBD1 identical over 12 bases. CDR3 length: 17 residues. Germline-derived CDR1 and CDR2 are SGHTA and FQGNSA. The J segment lost 2 bases and the V segment lost 5 bases, leaving 9 bases of the junction unmatched. This CDR3 is CASSAGTGGIKNYGYTF. Written as DNA, the CDR3 is TGTGCCAGCAGCGCCGGGACAGGGGGCATTAAGAACTATGGCTACACCTTC. The full variable domain, its missing parts supplied by reference TRBV7-2 and TRBJ1-2, is GAGVSQSPSNKVTEKGKDVELRCDPISGHTALYWYRQSLGQGLEFLIYFQGNSAPDKSGLPSDRFSAERTGGSVSTLTIQRTQQEDSAVYLCASSAGTGGIKNYGYTFGSGTRLTVV.

The count of this clone is one. The genes are TRBV5-8 and TRBJ1-4; 7 bases agree with TRBD1. This CDR3 is 14 amino acids long. V shed 4 bases, J shed 2 bases, and the junction held 2 bases outside the gene matches. From germline, CDR1 is SGHTS and CDR2 YDEGEE. CDR3 bases: TGTGCCAGCAGCCTCAGGGGGACTAATGAAAAACTGTTTTTT. Residues: CASSLRGTNEKLFF.

This sequence joins TRBV30 and TRBJ2-5; TRBD2 matches at 10 bases. This CDR3 comprises 14 residues. The germline V gene encodes CDR1 GTSNPN and CDR2 SVGIG (reference sequence). V was pared by 4 bases and J by 5 bases, with 7 bases of the junction left unmatched. CDR3 sequence (DNA): TGTGCCTGGAATCCGGGACTAGCGATTGAGACCCAGTACTTC. Translation: CAWNPGLAIETQYF.

A few counts support this clone. V gene TRBV30 combines with J gene TRBJ1-5, with 9 bases fitting TRBD1. Germline assignment: CDR1 GTSNPN and CDR2 SVGIG (reference sequence). This CDR3 spans 14 amino acids. The trim removed 4 bases at V and 4 bases at J, leaving 5 bases unmatched. CDR3 nucleotides: TGTGCCTGGATTTACGGGACAGGGAATCAGCCCCAGCATTTT. Amino acids: CAWIYGTGNQPQHF.

Here the CDR3 reads CASSLWQGKNIQYF. In DNA, the CDR3 is TGTGCCAGCAGTTTATGGCAGGGGAAAAACATTCAGTACTTC. The genes are TRBV27 and TRBJ2-4, with D possibly being TRBD1 (6 bases). V shed 1 base and J shed 4 bases, with 8 bases lying between them. Germline loops: CDR1 MNHEY, CDR2 SMNVEV (reference sequence). This CDR3 contains 14 residues.

V is TRBV28 and J is TRBJ1-1; D remains ambiguous. The CDR3 sequence is 14 residues long. The germline CDR1 and CDR2 sequences are MDHEN and SYDVKM. Trimming pared 6 bases from V and 3 bases from J, leaving 14 bases between. CDR3 protein: CASRPTTRDTEAFF. Written as DNA, the CDR3 is TGTGCCAGCAGGCCTACGACAAGGGACACTGAAGCTTTCTTT.

A few counts support this clone. Other DNA sequences of this sample code for an identical CDR3. The chain is built from TRBV5-4 and TRBJ1-1; no firm D call. CDR1 is SGHNT and CDR2 is YYREEE in the germline V gene (reference sequence). V dropped 2 bases and J dropped 2 bases, with 7 bases sitting between them. This CDR3 spans 13 amino acids. CDR3 region: CASSFWTNTEAFF. Written as DNA, the CDR3 is TGTGCCAGCAGCTTTTGGACCAACACTGAAGCTTTCTTT.

The chain links TRBV7-9 to TRBJ1-4; 7 bases agree with TRBD1. The V and J ends lost 1 base and 8 bases, in that order; junction bases with no gene match: 7. The germline CDR1 and CDR2 sequences are SEHNR and FQNEAQ (reference sequence). This CDR3 comprises 15 residues. CDR3 loop: CASSLGAGGEEKLFF. In DNA form, the CDR3 reads TGTGCCAGCAGCTTAGGTGCAGGGGGAGAGGAAAAACTGTTTTTT.